This T cell receptor (beta chain) is from a study of blood T cell repertoires in COVID-19. Study as a whole: Samples taken during acute and convalescent COVID-19 were collected in the United States, Italy and Spain.

The germline gives CDR1 SEHNR, CDR2 FQNEAQ (reference sequence). CDR3 length equals 13 residues. Between the trimmed V and J ends, which lost 2 bases and 4 bases, there was a span of 8 bases. The data were produced by immunoSEQ multiplex PCR, yet TCRdb's version contains in-frame clones alone and is incomplete. This sample has 200,000 to 250,000 clones, with over 80% found just once. Clinical history reported by participants formed the basis on which cohorts were assigned. The chain carries TRBV7-9 and TRBJ1-1; TRBD1 might be the D (6 bases). The sequence was collected from a woman in her forties who had recovered from COVID-19. Sequenced: PBMCs or T cells enriched from blood (not recorded which). The CDR3 DNA is TGTGCCAGCAGCTTAATGGGGGCCACTGAAGCTTTCTTT. Protein sequence: CASSLMGATEAFF.